One sample yielded the 20 T cell receptor beta chains listed below, sequenced in a study of T-cell reconstitution after alpha-beta-depleted transplantation in children. Molecular barcoding with unique molecular identifiers was used for the TCRbeta library. In TCRdb, the PCR reads were re-called with MiXCR into one record per CDR3 protein. The data hold 150,000 to 250,000 distinct CDR3 sequences, with roughly 6.3% observed a single time. Sequencing used PBMCs, obtained before TCRalphabeta/CD19-depleted stem cell transplant. These receptors came from a girl less than two years old with combined immunodeficiency, due to receive a stem cell transplant.

This clonotype was observed at least ten times. The V call is TRBV7-8, the J call TRBJ2-7, with no clear D. Germline CDR1 and CDR2: SGHVS and FQNEAQ. Trimming shortened V by 4 bases and J by 0 bases, and 10 bases separated the two germline ends. This CDR3 has 14 residues. The CDR3 loop reads CASSSADDSYEQYF. For the CDR3, the DNA is TGTGCCAGCAGCTCTGCAGACGACTCCTACGAGCAGTACTTC.

This clonotype was seen ten or more times. The V call is TRBV15, the J call TRBJ2-1; D perhaps matches TRBD2 (6 bases). Trimming took off 1 base at V and 6 bases at J, with 19 bases between the two ends. The germline gives CDR1 LNHNV, CDR2 YYDKDF (reference sequence). The CDR3 totals 17 residues. CDR3 sequence (DNA): TGTGCCACCAGCAGAGCGGAGTGGGGGGAGAGGGGCAATGAGCAGTTCTTC. Its translation is CATSRAEWGERGNEQFF. Combining the CDR3 with reference TRBV15 and TRBJ2-1 gives the whole variable domain DAMVIQNPRYQVTQFGKPVTLSCSQTLNHNVMYWYQQKSSQAPKLLFHYYDKDFNNEADTPDNFQSRRPNTSFCFLDIRSPGLGDTAMYLCATSRAEWGERGNEQFFGPGTRLTVL.

This clonotype was recorded many times. J is TRBJ2-7 and V is TRBV7-8, with D unclear. The CDR3 length is 13 residues. Germline CDR1 is SGHVS and CDR2 is FQNEAQ. V lost 1 base and J 4 bases, leaving 8 bases between the germline ends. CDR3 DNA sequence: TGTGCCAGCAGCTTAGGGCCCGTTTACGAGCAGTACTTC. It codes for CASSLGPVYEQYF.

This clonotype turned up a few times. The chain is built from TRBV4-2 and TRBJ1-2; 11 nucleotides match TRBD1. After removal of 2 bases from V and 3 bases from J, the junction contained 8 bases not matched to a gene. The CDR3 length is 17 residues. Germline V gene data show CDR1 as LGHNA and CDR2 as YNFKEQ. CDR3 bases: TGTGCCAGCAGCCAACCCAGGACAGGGGGCTACGACTATGGCTACACCTTC. Protein sequence: CASSQPRTGGYDYGYTF.

The table lists this clonotype with many counts. The genes are TRBV5-1 and TRBJ2-1; 8 positions match TRBD2. This CDR3 has 17 residues. CDR1 SGHRS and CDR2 YFSETQ come from the germline V gene. Trimming took 0 bases from V and 7 from J; bases not matched to a gene: 12. This chain's CDR3 is CASSLGGSLAGQNEQFF. Here the CDR3 DNA reads TGCGCCAGCAGCTTGGGGGGGAGCCTAGCGGGCCAGAATGAGCAGTTCTTC.

This clonotype was counted ten times or more. V gene TRBV2 combines with J gene TRBJ2-1; the match to TRBD2 covers 9 bases. Germline trimming cut 10 bases from V and 0 bases from J; bases unmatched to any gene: 13. Germline-derived CDR1 and CDR2 are SNHLY and FYNNEI. This CDR3 comprises 17 residues. Here the CDR3 reads CATPSGSGGSSYNEQFF. CDR3 sequence (DNA): TGTGCCACCCCCTCGGGGAGCGGGGGGAGCTCCTACAATGAGCAGTTCTTC. The full variable domain, its missing parts supplied by reference TRBV2 and TRBJ2-1, is EPEVTQTPSHQVTQMGQEVILRCVPISNHLYFYWYRQILGQKVEFLVSFYNNEISEKSEIFDDQFSVERPDGSNFTLKIRSTKLEDSAMYFCATPSGSGGSSYNEQFFGPGTRLTVL.

This clonotype has more than one count but fewer than ten. This chain joins TRBV28 and TRBJ2-7; TRBD1 agrees at 7 bases. Germline V CDR1 and CDR2: MDHEN, SYDVKM. This CDR3 has 12 residues. V was clipped by 8 bases and J by 3 bases; unmatched bases: 4. CDR3 sequence reads: CASGQVLYEQYF. As DNA, the CDR3 is TGTGCCAGCGGACAGGTCCTCTACGAGCAGTACTTC.

This clonotype was recorded a few times. The CDR3 DNA is TGCGCCAGCAGCTTGGCCTATGCTAGCGTTCTTCCCAATGAGCAGTTCTTC. Its protein product is CASSLAYASVLPNEQFF. This chain connects TRBV5-1 to TRBJ2-1, with a possible D match to TRBD2 (6 bases). Germline values: CDR1 SGHRS, CDR2 YFSETQ. The CDR3 is 17 amino acids. Trimming stripped 0 bases from V and 6 bases from J, with 19 bases between. Full variable domain (remainder filled in from reference TRBV5-1 and TRBJ2-1): KAGVTQTPRYLIKTRGQQVTLSCSPISGHRSVSWYQQTPGQGLQFLFEYFSETQRNKGNFPGRFSGRQFSNSRSEMNVSTLELGDSALYLCASSLAYASVLPNEQFFGPGTRLTVL.

This chain links TRBV2 with TRBJ2-5, with unresolved D. Germline V gene sequence: CDR1 SNHLY, CDR2 FYNNEI. Trimming left V 6 bases short and J 4 bases short, with 15 bases between. The CDR3 totals 14 residues. The CDR3: CASRPDLNGETQYF. DNA for the CDR3: TGTGCCAGCAGGCCTGACTTGAACGGAGAGACCCAGTACTTC.

This clonotype was counted ten times or more. The gene calls are TRBV5-1 and TRBJ2-2, with D possibly TRBD2 on 6 matching bases. Germline CDR1 and CDR2: SGHRS and YFSETQ. Deletions cut 2 bases from V and 1 base from J, with 15 bases between. CDR3 size: 17 residues. The CDR3 region is CASSFPWEVENTGELFF. CDR3 DNA: TGCGCCAGCAGCTTTCCTTGGGAGGTCGAGAACACCGGGGAGCTGTTTTTT.

This clonotype was counted ten times or more. The chain uses TRBV29-1 and TRBJ1-1; D uncertain. Germline CDR1 SQVTM, CDR2 ANQGSEA. There are 12 residues in the CDR3. The V and J ends lost 4 bases and 5 bases respectively, with 11 bases between them. CDR3 loop: CSVVPGETEAFF. The DNA of the CDR3 is TGCAGCGTTGTCCCCGGGGAGACTGAAGCTTTCTTT.

This clonotype occurred many times. This chain connects TRBV4-3 to TRBJ1-5; no clear D. CDR3 length: 16 amino acids. Trimming stripped 0 bases from V and 5 bases from J, with 14 bases between. Germline V lookup: CDR1 LGHNA, CDR2 YSLEER. CDR3 sequence reads: CASSQEWASNYQPQHF. DNA for the CDR3: TGCGCCAGCAGCCAAGAGTGGGCCAGCAATTATCAGCCCCAGCATTTT.

This clonotype was detected ten times or more. This chain links TRBV6-4 with TRBJ1-6, with unresolved D. V dropped 6 bases and J dropped 0 bases, with 21 bases sitting between them. The CDR3 is made up of 19 amino acids. Germline values: CDR1 MRHNA, CDR2 SNTAGT. CDR3 amino acids: CASSPNLMDGGSYNSPLHF. CDR3 DNA sequence: TGTGCCAGCAGCCCGAACCTGATGGACGGAGGCTCCTATAATTCACCCCTCCACTTT.

This clonotype showed up many times. This rearrangement joins TRBV18 to TRBJ2-7; the D is unclear. The length of the CDR3 is 15 residues. V lost 5 bases and J 2 bases, leaving 16 bases between the germline ends. Per germline, CDR1 KGHSH and CDR2 LQKENI. CDR3 DNA: TGTGCCAGCTCAGCCTTCGAAAGGAGTCCCTACGAGCAGTACTTC. Encoded protein: CASSAFERSPYEQYF.

Ten or more counts support this clonotype. The chain combines TRBV29-1 with TRBJ2-7; D tentatively fits TRBD1 or TRBD2 (5 bases each). Trimming stripped 4 bases from V and 7 bases from J, with 8 bases between. Germline CDR1 is SQVTM and CDR2 is ANQGSEA. This CDR3 has 10 residues. The CDR3 DNA reads TGCAGCGTTGTGAGGGGTGAGCAGTACTTC. Encoded protein: CSVVRGEQYF.

This clonotype was detected only a few times. The chain recombines TRBV29-1 with TRBJ2-5; 8 bases are shared with TRBD1. This CDR3 contains 13 residues. Trimming removed 4 bases from V and 0 bases from J; junction bases left unmatched: 1. Germline V lookup: CDR1 SQVTM, CDR2 ANQGSEA. The CDR3 coding sequence is TGCAGCGTTGCGGACAGGGACCAAGAGACCCAGTACTTC. Translating gives CSVADRDQETQYF.

The sample holds many counts of this clonotype. This chain connects TRBV6-2 or TRBV6-3 to TRBJ2-1; 8 positions agree with TRBD2. The length of the CDR3 is 17 residues. Germline trimming cut 6 bases from V and 3 bases from J; bases unmatched to any gene: 13. Germline CDR1 is MNHEY and CDR2 is SVGEGT. CDR3 loop: CASSPRTGTRYYNEQFF. The CDR3 DNA follows: TGTGCCAGCAGCCCCCGGACCGGGACTAGATACTACAATGAGCAGTTCTTC.

This clonotype was seen repeatedly, ten times or more. The chain carries TRBV5-1 and TRBJ2-1; no firm D call. The CDR3 length is 11 residues. Trimming removed 4 bases at V and 6 bases at J, with 5 bases between. Per the germline V gene, CDR1 is SGHRS and CDR2 is YFSETQ. CDR3 protein: CASSRVNEQFF. The CDR3 region has the DNA TGCGCCAGCAGCCGTGTCAATGAGCAGTTCTTC. The full variable domain, rest sourced from reference TRBV5-1 and TRBJ2-1, is KAGVTQTPRYLIKTRGQQVTLSCSPISGHRSVSWYQQTPGQGLQFLFEYFSETQRNKGNFPGRFSGRQFSNSRSEMNVSTLELGDSALYLCASSRVNEQFFGPGTRLTVL.

The genes are TRBV11-1 and TRBJ2-7, with 11 bases identical to TRBD2. The CDR3 covers 17 residues. V lost 5 bases and J lost 0; bases outside the gene matches: 9. Germline CDR1 SGHAT, CDR2 FQDESV (reference sequence). The CDR3 spells CASSPDSGGAHSYEQYF. The CDR3 coding sequence is TGTGCCAGCAGCCCCGATAGCGGGGGGGCCCACTCCTACGAGCAGTACTTC.

This clonotype was detected many times. This sequence joins TRBV7-8 and TRBJ2-1, with 16 positions matching TRBD2. Losses at the gene ends were 3 bases for V and 0 bases for J; bases not matched to a gene: 2. Germline lookup yields CDR1 SGHVS and CDR2 FQNEAQ. This CDR3 has 18 amino acids. In DNA form, the CDR3 reads TGTGCCAGCAGCTTGGGACTAGCGGGAGGGAGCTCCTACAATGAGCAGTTCTTC. This gives the protein CASSLGLAGGSSYNEQFF.